The rows below give T cell receptor beta chains drawn from one sample of a study of cytomegalovirus exposure and HLA in healthy donors. Generated by immunoSEQ multiplex PCR, the TCRdb table keeps only in-frame clones and is missing some. This sample carries about 140,000 clones, approximately 65% of them seen once, and the ten largest clones take 6.5%. The material sequenced was PBMCs. These receptors originate from a woman in her sixties in good health and CMV-seronegative. Both conserved end residues are trimmed from each CDR3.

TRBJ2-7	TRBV7-8	ASSGGSYEQY
TRBJ2-3	TRBV7-9	ASSWGDRGITDTQY
TRBJ1-3	TRBV6-6	ASSKTTGISGNTIY
TRBJ2-1	TRBV7-2	ASSISGSVINEQF
TRBJ1-1	TRBV14	ASSLRQFEAF
NA	TRBV6-4	ASSDCRTSGYEQY
TRBJ1-6	TRBV9	ASSIRGANSPLH
TRBJ2-7	TRBV6-5	ASSYPTYEQY
TRBJ2-1	TRBV5-1	ASSLVLATNEQF
TRBJ1-2	TRBV7-9	ASSLVRAGGNGYT
TRBJ2-7	TRBV28	ASSLLNYEQY
TRBJ2-1	TRBV27	ASSRDRATYNEQF
TRBJ2-1	TRBV19	ASSRGGEQF
TRBJ2-1	TRBV11-2	ASSLFVGTSGRDEQF
TRBJ2-7	TRBV13	ASSQGPYEQY
TRBJ2-1	TRBV9	ASSVVGAGLDEQF
TRBJ2-1	TRBV28	ASTLRGLSYNEQF
TRBJ2-3	TRBV29-1	SARLALDRGTQY
TRBJ2-3	TRBV19	ASSIAGSVGTDTQY
TRBJ1-5	TRBV19	ASSTGTGREPQH
TRBJ2-7	TRBV5-1	ASSPTGTGAYEQY
TRBJ1-4	TRBV29-1	SVVGAANEKLF
TRBJ2-5	TRBV28	ASRGGQSLKTQY
TRBJ1-5	TRBV7-2	ASSLVQGNQPQH
TRBJ2-3	TRBV6-5	ASRPLITDTQY